Listed below are T cell receptor beta chains from one sample, sequenced in a study of blood T cell repertoires in COVID-19. The repertoire was sequenced with immunoSEQ multiplex PCR; TCRdb's copy has only in-frame clones and lacks some. Of more than 200,000 clones detected, 82% appear once; the ten largest clones hold over 7%. The sequenced sample consisted of peripheral blood. These receptor sequences come from a woman of 80 years or more with COVID-19, enrolled during active disease. Each CDR3 is given with its conserved first and last residue. A D gene is named only where the DNA matches it firmly. Clone size is stated in some rows and not others, as once, few, many or a class when expanded.

CDR3aa | CDR3nt | d_gene | abundance | j_gene | v_gene
CASSPLLANTGELFF | TGTGCCAGCTCACCACTGCTAGCGAACACCGGGGAGCTGTTTTTT | NA | NA | TRBJ2-2 | TRBV18
CAWREGARTEAFF | TGTGCCTGGAGGGAGGGGGCCCGCACTGAAGCTTTCTTT | TRBD1 | NA | TRBJ1-1 | TRBV30
CASSPQQGRLDTQYF | TGTGCCAGCAGCCCCCAACAGGGGAGGCTGGATACGCAGTATTTT | NA | once | TRBJ2-3 | TRBV9
CASSLRDSYRGSPLHF | TGTGCCAGCAGCCTCCGGGACAGTTATAGAGGCTCACCCCTCCACTTT | TRBD1 | NA | TRBJ1-6 | TRBV5-5
CASSLATGFNQPQHF | TGCGCCAGCAGCTTGGCTACAGGGTTCAATCAGCCCCAGCATTTT | NA | many | TRBJ1-5 | TRBV5-1
CASSTSTGGYGYTF | TGTGCCAGTAGTACCTCGACAGGGGGCTATGGCTACACCTTC | TRBD1 | NA | TRBJ1-2 | TRBV19
CASSLAGGWENEAFF | TGCGCCAGCAGCTTGGCAGGGGGCTGGGAAAATGAAGCTTTCTTT | TRBD1 | NA | TRBJ1-1 | TRBV5-1
CATRTESSYNSPLHF | TGTGCCACCAGGACAGAGAGCTCCTATAATTCACCCCTCCACTTT | NA | NA | TRBJ1-6 | TRBV15
CASAGPLSYNEQFF | TGTGCCAGCGCGGGACCCCTCTCCTACAATGAGCAGTTCTTC | NA | NA | TRBJ2-1 | TRBV6-6
CASSQGTESFYGYTF | TGCGCCAGCAGCCAGGGGACAGAGTCCTTCTATGGCTACACCTTC | TRBD1 | NA | TRBJ1-2 | TRBV4-1
CASSIGQVSNQPQHF | TGTGCCAGTAGTATAGGGCAGGTTAGCAATCAGCCCCAGCATTTT | NA | once | TRBJ1-5 | TRBV19
CASRFLTSGGADTQYF | TGTGCCAGCAGGTTCCTGACTAGCGGGGGGGCAGATACGCAGTATTTT | TRBD2 | NA | TRBJ2-3 | TRBV2
CASRRDQGEKLFF | TGCGCCAGCAGACGGGACCAGGGGGAAAAACTGTTTTTT | NA | NA | TRBJ1-4 | TRBV5-1
CSAAGTGGEKLFF | TGCAGCGCCGCCGGGACAGGGGGTGAAAAACTGTTTTTT | TRBD1 | NA | TRBJ1-4 | TRBV29-1
CASSNPAYNEQFF | TGTGCCAGCAGCAACCCGGCCTACAATGAGCAGTTCTTC | NA | NA | TRBJ2-1 | TRBV28
CASKGTGAYEQYF | TGTGCCAGTAAGGGGACAGGAGCCTACGAGCAGTACTTC | TRBD1 | NA | TRBJ2-7 | TRBV19
CASSSIAGVAYEQYF | TGTGCCAGCAGCTCAATAGCGGGAGTGGCCTACGAGCAGTACTTC | TRBD2 | NA | TRBJ2-7 | TRBV7-6
CASSLTATGASPLHF | TGCGCCAGCAGCTTGACCGCGACAGGGGCCTCACCCCTCCACTTT | TRBD1 | once | TRBJ1-6 | TRBV5-1
CASSEPSEKLFF | TGTGCCAGCAGTGAACCATCTGAAAAACTGTTTTTT | NA | NA | TRBJ1-4 | TRBV6-1
CSVLRGGGTDTQYF | TGCAGCGTGCTGCGGGGTGGAGGCACAGATACGCAGTATTTT | NA | few | TRBJ2-3 | TRBV29-1
CASSLTGGTNEKLFF | TGTGCCAGCAGCTTAACAGGGGGAACTAATGAAAAACTGTTTTTT | TRBD1 | NA | TRBJ1-4 | TRBV7-9
CASSVSRFDTGELFF | TGTGCCAGCAGTGTGTCTAGGTTTGACACCGGGGAGCTGTTTTTT | NA | NA | TRBJ2-2 | TRBV2
CASTPRGSPNNEQFF | TGTGCCAGTACCCCTCGGGGGAGCCCCAACAATGAGCAGTTCTTC | NA | NA | TRBJ2-1 | TRBV19
CASSIGTAVFEQYF | TGTGCCAGTAGTATTGGGACAGCCGTTTTTGAGCAGTACTTC | TRBD1 | NA | TRBJ2-7 | TRBV19
CASSFSGQSMNTEAFF | TGTGCCAGCAGTTTTTCGGGACAGTCTATGAACACTGAAGCTTTCTTT | TRBD1 | NA | TRBJ1-1 | TRBV6-5
CSAQREREQYF | TGCAGCGCGCAACGGGAGAGGGAGCAGTACTTC | NA | NA | TRBJ2-7 | TRBV20-1
CASSGQGSGELFF | TGTGCCAGCAGCGGACAGGGCTCCGGGGAGCTGTTTTTT | TRBD1 | NA | TRBJ2-2 | TRBV2
CAWGLVRGGRETQYF | TGTGCCTGGGGTCTCGTCCGGGGGGGCCGCGAGACCCAGTACTTC | TRBD2 | NA | TRBJ2-5 | TRBV30
CASSQPSGAGALRAQYF | TGCGCCAGCAGCCAACCATCCGGAGCGGGGGCTCTCCGGGCCCAGTACTTC | TRBD2 | NA | TRBJ2-5 | TRBV4-1
CASSVGVGLGDTQYF | TGTGCCAGCAGCGTAGGGGTGGGGCTGGGAGATACGCAGTATTTT | NA | NA | TRBJ2-3 | TRBV9